Presented here are 22 T cell receptor beta chains from one specimen sequenced in a study of CD8 T cells in ankylosing spondylitis. One entry per CDR3 protein results from TCRdb running MiXCR on the 5' RACE reads. This table holds 150,000 to 200,000 distinct CDR3 sequences, 25% to 35% found once. Sequencing input: synovial fluid, either unsorted or a sorted T cell fraction (not recorded which). Every receptor here comes from a male donor with ankylosing spondylitis.

This chain links TRBV7-3 with TRBJ2-3; D ambiguous. The CDR3 length is 12 residues. The V gene lost 2 bases and the J gene lost 9 bases, with 9 bases spanning the gap. The V gene's germline CDR1 is SGHTA and CDR2 FQGTGA. The CDR3 is CASSLVGTTQYF. In DNA form, the CDR3 reads TGTGCCAGCAGCTTAGTTGGCACCACGCAGTATTTT.

V and J are TRBV20-1 and TRBJ1-2; 8 bases agree with TRBD1. Looked up from germline, CDR1 is DFQATT and CDR2 is SNEGSKA (reference sequence). The CDR3 covers 12 residues. Trimming at V came to 3 bases and at J to 6 bases, leaving 3 bases not matched to a gene. The CDR3 loop is CSARQQGDGYTF. The CDR3 DNA sequence: TGCAGTGCTAGGCAACAGGGGGATGGCTACACCTTC.

CDR3 coding DNA: TGTGCCAGCAGTTACGTGAAGGGCGGCCCCTACGAGCAGTACTTC. This gives the protein CASSYVKGGPYEQYF. V and J are TRBV6-5 and TRBJ2-7; D gene unclear. The germline V gene has CDR1 MNHEY and CDR2 SVGAGI. The V gene lost 2 bases and the J gene lost 2 bases, with 13 bases spanning the gap. This CDR3 region has 15 residues.

The chain links TRBV28 to TRBJ2-3, with 7 positions matching TRBD1. V lost 10 bases, J lost 0 bases, and 4 bases stayed unmatched. The CDR3 contains 13 residues. CDR1 and CDR2 (germline): MDHEN, SYDVKM. The CDR3 region is CATRGQSTDTQYF. DNA of the CDR3: TGTGCCACCCGGGGACAGAGCACAGATACGCAGTATTTT. Based on the CDR3 plus reference TRBV28 and TRBJ2-3, the full variable domain is DVKVTQSSRYLVKRTGEKVFLECVQDMDHENMFWYRQDPGLGLRLIYFSYDVKMKEKGDIPEGYSVSREKKERFSLILESASTNQTSMYLCATRGQSTDTQYFGPGTRLTVL.

This sequence joins TRBV12-3 or TRBV12-4 and TRBJ2-2; 8 bases match TRBD1. This CDR3 contains 13 residues. With V trimmed by 6 bases and J by 6 bases, 3 bases remained unmatched. CDR3 residues: CASRDRGSGELFF. CDR3 nucleotides: TGTGCCAGCAGAGACAGGGGATCCGGGGAGCTGTTTTTT.

This clonotype was detected ten times or more. The rearrangement links TRBV7-9 to TRBJ1-4; a possible D gene is TRBD1 (5 bases). The CDR3 is 12 amino acids. CDR1 and CDR2 from the germline V gene are SEHNR and FQNEAQ (reference sequence). The CDR3 DNA is TGTGCTTGGGGGGCAACTAATGAAAAACTGTTTTTT. Translation: CAWGATNEKLFF.

This clonotype was detected a few times. The chain joins TRBV3-1 to TRBJ1-1; 9 bases agree with TRBD1. CDR3 length: 17 residues. Looked up from germline, CDR1 is LGHDT and CDR2 is YNNKEL (reference sequence). Trimming took 2 bases from V and 3 from J; bases not matched to a gene: 10. CDR3 DNA sequence: TGTGCCAGCAGCCAAAGAACAGGGGGCGGTAAGGACACTGAAGCTTTCTTT. This codes for CASSQRTGGGKDTEAFF.

The chain is built from TRBV13 and TRBJ1-1, with D possibly matching TRBD1 (5 bases). The V gene's germline CDR1 is PRHDT and CDR2 FYEKMQ (reference sequence). V dropped 4 bases and J dropped 0 bases, with 12 bases sitting between them. This CDR3 has 15 residues. This CDR3 reads CASSSEGYLNTEAFF. The CDR3 region has the DNA TGTGCCAGCAGCTCGGAGGGGTATTTGAACACTGAAGCTTTCTTT.

The CDR3 here is CASSPGAEQFF. The DNA of the CDR3 is TGCGCCAGCAGTCCCGGGGCTGAGCAGTTCTTC. The gene calls are TRBV5-1 and TRBJ2-1, with D tentatively TRBD1 or TRBD2 (5 bases each). Trimming pared 5 bases from V and 9 bases from J, leaving 9 bases between. Germline CDR1 is SGHRS and CDR2 is YFSETQ. The CDR3 sequence is 11 residues long.

This clonotype has a count of ten or more. The chain couples TRBV18 to TRBJ1-2; D possibly corresponds to TRBD1 (5 bases). CDR1 and CDR2 from the germline V gene are KGHSH and LQKENI. Deletions cut 0 bases from V and 4 bases from J, with 15 bases between. CDR3 length: 16 amino acids. The CDR3 nucleotides are TGTGCCAGCTCACCACCGGGGCCGGGGCAGAGCTATGGCTACACCTTC. Translating gives CASSPPGPGQSYGYTF.

The chain recombines TRBV6-4 with TRBJ2-3; D not resolved. The CDR3 contains 14 residues. Per the germline V gene, CDR1 is MRHNA and CDR2 is SNTAGT. Between the trimmed V and J ends, which lost 0 bases and 0 bases, there was a span of 4 bases. DNA for the CDR3: TGTGCCAGCAGTGACTCGGCTAGCACAGATACGCAGTATTTT. Translated: CASSDSASTDTQYF.

This chain joins TRBV20-1 and TRBJ2-5; the match to TRBD2 covers 16 bases. This CDR3 spans 16 amino acids. Germline V gene lookup returns CDR1 DFQATT and CDR2 SNEGSKA (reference sequence). Germline trimming cut 6 bases from V and 4 bases from J; bases unmatched to any gene: 8. CDR3 amino acids: CSATGLAGGPPETQYF. CDR3 coding DNA: TGCAGTGCGACGGGACTAGCGGGAGGGCCCCCAGAGACCCAGTACTTC.

The chain links TRBV30 to TRBJ2-1; possibly TRBD1 or TRBD2 for D (5 bases each). Trimming left V 4 bases short and J 0 bases short, with 10 bases between. CDR1 GTSNPN and CDR2 SVGIG come from the germline V gene (reference sequence). CDR3 length equals 14 residues. DNA for the CDR3: TGTGCCTGGATGGCAGGGAGCTCCTACAATGAGCAGTTCTTC. The encoded protein is CAWMAGSSYNEQFF.

This clonotype was counted between two and nine times. The chain is built from TRBV7-9 and TRBJ2-3; tentative D call: TRBD1 (5 bases). Per the germline V gene, CDR1 is SEHNR and CDR2 is FQNEAQ (reference sequence). The CDR3 consists of 15 residues. Trimming removed 1 base at V and 2 bases at J, with 10 bases between. The CDR3 protein is CASSLVRQYTDTQYF. CDR3 DNA: TGTGCCAGCAGCTTAGTTCGACAGTACACAGATACGCAGTATTTT.

The chain recombines TRBV4-2 with TRBJ1-5; TRBD1 is a possible D gene (5 bases). From germline, CDR1 is LGHNA and CDR2 YNFKEQ. Trimming pared 0 bases from V and 5 bases from J, leaving 17 bases between. The CDR3 is 17 residues long. CDR3 residues: CASSQDRMGPPYQPQHF. The CDR3 nucleotides are TGTGCCAGCAGCCAAGACCGTATGGGACCTCCTTATCAGCCCCAGCATTTT.

This rearrangement joins TRBV12-3 or TRBV12-4 to TRBJ2-1, with 7 bases fitting TRBD2. V was clipped by 6 bases and J by 8 bases; unmatched bases: 16. The CDR3 extends over 16 amino acids. The CDR3 DNA sequence: TGTGCCAGCAGCCTCTCCGTAAGGGGAGGGCGGGATGAGCAGTTCTTC. It specifies CASSLSVRGGRDEQFF.

The chain employs TRBV5-5 and TRBJ2-4; no clear D. V was cut by 2 bases and J by 4 bases, with 4 bases left in between. In germline, CDR1 is SGHKS, CDR2 YYEKEE (reference sequence). The CDR3 loop spans 12 amino acids. The CDR3 region is CASSFQKNIQYF. The CDR3, as DNA: TGTGCCAGCAGCTTCCAAAAAAACATTCAGTACTTC.

The rearrangement joins TRBV6-2 or TRBV6-3 to TRBJ2-3; 10 bases map to TRBD2. Losses at the gene ends were 0 bases for V and 14 bases for J; bases not matched to a gene: 8. Germline CDR1 MNHEY, CDR2 SVGEGT. CDR3 length equals 14 residues. CDR3 DNA: TGTGCCAGCAGTTACTCGGGGACTAGCGCAGAGAGGTATTTT. It is translated as CASSYSGTSAERYF.

This clonotype was counted a few times. The genes are TRBV7-6 and TRBJ2-1; D not certain. The CDR3 consists of 15 residues. Germline loops: CDR1 SGHVS, CDR2 FNYEAQ. Trimming removed 5 bases from V and 0 bases from J, with 11 bases in between. The DNA of the CDR3 is TGTGCCAGCAGCCCGATCCTGAGCTCCTACAATGAGCAGTTCTTC. It encodes CASSPILSSYNEQFF.

In its sample, this clonotype was seen a few times. This chain links TRBV29-1 with TRBJ2-2; D might be TRBD1 or TRBD2, each matching 7 bases. Trimming cost V 7 bases and J 5 bases, with 17 bases left between them. CDR1 and CDR2 from the germline V gene are SQVTM and ANQGSEA. The CDR3 extends over 14 amino acids. CDR3 DNA sequence: TGCAGCGGAAGGGAGGGGGCGCGAACCGGGGAGCTGTTTTTT. Its protein product is CSGREGARTGELFF.

The chain uses TRBV2 and TRBJ2-2; D gene unclear. Trimming removed 1 base at V and 3 bases at J, with 3 bases between. CDR3 size: 13 residues. Germline lookup yields CDR1 SNHLY and CDR2 FYNNEI. Written as DNA, the CDR3 is TGTGCCAGCAGTGAAGAGTACACCGGGGAGCTGTTTTTT. Residues: CASSEEYTGELFF.

The genes are TRBV19 and TRBJ2-1, with 10 bases lining up with TRBD2. Germline CDR1 is LNHDA and CDR2 is SQIVND (reference sequence). Trimming took 1 base from V and 8 from J; bases not matched to a gene: 8. The CDR3 extends over 16 amino acids. In DNA form, the CDR3 reads TGTGCCAGTAGTATAGTACCTAGCGGGGGCGGTGATGAGCAGTTCTTC. Its translation is CASSIVPSGGGDEQFF.